The 30 T cell receptor beta chains reported below all come from one sample, sequenced in a study of T-cell memory formation after mild COVID-19. A single record per CDR3 protein comes from TCRdb applying MiXCR to the 5' RACE reads. The sample includes some 160,000 distinct CDR3 sequences, about an eighth seen only once; the top ten take 2.5% to 4%. Sample: PBMCs or a T cell subset sorted from them (not recorded which). The receptor set was obtained from a man aged 18 to 35 who had mild COVID-19 (a few samples of this study predate the infection). Cell type and time point are not known.

The chain combines TRBV11-2 with TRBJ1-5; D not resolved. This CDR3 contains 15 residues. Germline CDR1 is SGHAT and CDR2 is FQNNGV. The V end was cut by 3 bases, the J end by 1 base, with 10 bases between. CDR3: CASSFSGPSNQPQHF. CDR3 DNA sequence: TGTGCCAGCAGCTTTTCGGGTCCAAGCAATCAGCCCCAGCATTTT. Complete variable domain (other parts from reference TRBV11-2 and TRBJ1-5): EAGVAQSPRYKIIEKRQSVAFWCNPISGHATLYWYQQILGQGPKLLIQFQNNGVVDDSQLPKDRFSAERLKGVDSTLKIQPAKLEDSAVYLCASSFSGPSNQPQHFGDGTRLSIL.

This chain connects TRBV9 to TRBJ2-4, with unresolved D. The CDR3 has 14 residues. CDR1 and CDR2 (germline): SGDLS, YYNGEE. The germline V and J ends were trimmed by 3 bases and 1 base, with 8 bases remaining between them. The CDR3: CASSGGDAKNIQYF. In DNA form, the CDR3 reads TGTGCCAGCAGCGGTGGGGATGCCAAAAACATTCAGTACTTC.

This chain connects TRBV6-6 to TRBJ2-7; D ambiguous. V gave up 6 bases and J gave up 4 bases, with 7 bases separating them. CDR1 and CDR2 (germline): MNHNY, SVGAGI (reference sequence). This CDR3 comprises 11 residues. DNA of the CDR3: TGTGCCAGCAGCTTAGTTTACGAGCAGTACTTC. This encodes CASSLVYEQYF.

This clonotype has just a few counts. This rearrangement joins TRBV20-1 to TRBJ2-4; D possibly matches TRBD1 or TRBD2 (5 bases each). The V and J ends lost 7 bases and 0 bases respectively, with 19 bases between them. Germline CDR1 DFQATT, CDR2 SNEGSKA (reference sequence). The CDR3 runs 16 residues. The CDR3 sequence is CSGVEGTSLAKNIQYF. The CDR3, as DNA: TGCAGTGGTGTTGAGGGGACCTCACTAGCCAAAAACATTCAGTACTTC.

V is TRBV7-2 and J is TRBJ2-1, with 7 bases lining up with TRBD2. CDR3 length equals 15 residues. The germline CDR1 and CDR2 sequences are SGHTA and FQGNSA. V lost 1 base and J lost 7; bases outside the gene matches: 7. CDR3 amino acids: CASSLGLAAWNEQFF. As DNA, the CDR3 is TGTGCCAGCAGCTTAGGGCTAGCGGCTTGGAATGAGCAGTTCTTC.

A few counts support this clonotype. This chain joins TRBV29-1 and TRBJ2-5, with D maybe TRBD1 (5 bases). Germline CDR1 and CDR2: SQVTM and ANQGSEA. The germline V and J ends were trimmed by 7 bases and 4 bases, with 16 bases remaining between them. The CDR3 is 13 residues long. The CDR3 spells CSEHRLLRETQYF. DNA of the CDR3: TGCAGCGAACACAGGCTCCTCAGAGAGACCCAGTACTTC.

This clonotype was seen more than once but under ten times. The DNA of the CDR3 is TGTGCCAGCAGCTTAGGGCCCCCTCGGGCCCCAGATACGCAGTATTTT. Amino acid sequence: CASSLGPPRAPDTQYF. This chain links TRBV7-2 with TRBJ2-3; D is ambiguous. V was trimmed by 1 base and J by 4 bases, leaving 15 bases between them. The CDR3 contains 16 residues. Germline loops: CDR1 SGHTA, CDR2 FQGNSA.

The genes are TRBV20-1 and TRBJ1-6; D is unresolved. CDR1 and CDR2 (germline): DFQATT, SNEGSKA (reference sequence). Deletions cut 6 bases from V and 7 bases from J, with 13 bases between. This CDR3 spans 13 amino acids. The DNA for the CDR3 is TGCAGTGCCGAGGAGAGGGCCAATTCACCCCTCCACTTT. It specifies CSAEERANSPLHF.

The chain is built from TRBV20-1 and TRBJ2-7; D might be TRBD2 (5 bases). Germline V gene data show CDR1 as DFQATT and CDR2 as SNEGSKA (reference sequence). The CDR3 length is 13 residues. V lost 3 bases to trimming and J lost 0 bases, with 9 bases between them. The CDR3 spells CSARVGSSYEQYF. In nucleotides, the CDR3 is TGCAGTGCTAGGGTGGGGAGCTCCTACGAGCAGTACTTC.

V usage is TRBV7-9 and J usage is TRBJ1-1, with TRBD1 matching over 7 bases. V trimming: 3 bases; J trimming: 7 bases; junction bases outside the gene matches: 8. Germline assignment: CDR1 SEHNR and CDR2 FQNEAQ (reference sequence). The CDR3 extends over 14 amino acids. CDR3 residues: CASSFQRGLGEAFF. CDR3 sequence (DNA): TGTGCCAGCAGCTTTCAAAGGGGGCTAGGTGAAGCTTTCTTT.

This clonotype was counted only a few times. This sequence joins TRBV5-6 and TRBJ1-1; D unclear. The CDR3 spans 16 residues. CDR1 is SGHDT, CDR2 YYEEEE, per germline. With 5 bases removed from V and 8 bases from J, the gap between germline ends came to 25 bases. CDR3 coding DNA: TGTGCCAGCAGATTTATGGGTCCAGGACGCTCGGGGGAAGCTTTCTTT. Amino acids: CASRFMGPGRSGEAFF.

This clonotype was seen a few times. V gene TRBV6-2 or TRBV6-3 combines with J gene TRBJ1-5; tentative D call: TRBD1 (6 bases). The germline V gene encodes CDR1 MNHEY and CDR2 SVGEGT. CDR3 length equals 13 residues. The V end was cut by 7 bases, the J end by 2 bases, with 9 bases between. The CDR3 DNA reads TGTGCCAGCAACAGGGCTGGCAATCAGCCCCAGCATTTT. Translation: CASNRAGNQPQHF.

There are a few counts of this clonotype. The V and J genes are TRBV7-9 and TRBJ2-3, with TRBD2 as a possible D gene (6 bases). This CDR3 is built from 15 residues. Per germline, CDR1 SEHNR and CDR2 FQNEAQ (reference sequence). The V end was cut by 1 base, the J end by 4 bases, with 12 bases between. In nucleotides, the CDR3 is TGTGCCAGCAGCTTAGGCCGTGGAGGGGCAGATACGCAGTATTTT. Its translation is CASSLGRGGADTQYF.

The chain carries TRBV29-1 and TRBJ2-2; TRBD1 agrees at 11 bases. The CDR3 is 15 residues long. CDR1 is SQVTM, CDR2 ANQGSEA, per germline. V gave up 6 bases and J gave up 3 bases; unmatched junction bases: 6. CDR3 region: CSVSGTGGYTGELFF. The CDR3 DNA is TGCAGCGTATCCGGGACAGGGGGTTACACCGGGGAGCTGTTTTTT.

V and J are TRBV7-6 and TRBJ2-3; D is possibly TRBD2 (6 bases). Germline lookup yields CDR1 SGHVS and CDR2 FNYEAQ. The CDR3 totals 17 residues. Trimming removed 5 bases at V and 0 bases at J, with 18 bases between. This CDR3 reads CASSVTLGTPSTDTQYF. In nucleotides, the CDR3 is TGTGCCAGCAGCGTCACTCTAGGGACTCCTAGCACAGATACGCAGTATTTT.

This clonotype was observed a few times. In DNA, the CDR3 is TGTGCCAGCAGCCTTCTAGGGAGACGGACCCAGTACTTC. Protein product: CASSLLGRRTQYF. The J gene is TRBJ2-5, the V gene TRBV7-9; D possibly corresponds to TRBD2 (5 bases). The CDR3 totals 13 residues. Trimming stripped 5 bases from V and 7 bases from J, with 14 bases between. Per the germline V gene, CDR1 is SEHNR and CDR2 is FQNEAQ (reference sequence). The full variable domain, completed using reference TRBV7-9 and TRBJ2-5, is DTGVSQNPRHKITKRGQNVTFRCDPISEHNRLYWYRQTLGQGPEFLTYFQNEAQLEKSRLLSDRFSAERPKGSFSTLEIQRTEQGDSAMYLCASSLLGRRTQYFGPGTRLLVL.

There are a few counts of this clonotype. V usage is TRBV7-3 and J usage is TRBJ2-3; the D is unclear. The length of the CDR3 is 14 residues. Germline loops: CDR1 SGHTA, CDR2 FQGTGA. V dropped 5 bases and J dropped 0 bases, with 9 bases sitting between them. In DNA, the CDR3 is TGTGCCAGCAGCCTGGAGTTTAGCACAGATACGCAGTATTTT. It encodes CASSLEFSTDTQYF.

This chain connects TRBV5-1 to TRBJ2-5; the D is unclear. The CDR3 loop spans 14 amino acids. V was shortened by 4 bases and J by 1 base, with 11 bases between the two germline ends. CDR1 and CDR2 from the germline V gene are SGHRS and YFSETQ. The CDR3 here is CASSAVRIQETQYF. CDR3 bases: TGCGCCAGCAGCGCGGTTAGGATCCAAGAGACCCAGTACTTC.

This clonotype was picked up a small number of times. The chain employs TRBV6-5 and TRBJ2-5; perhaps D is TRBD1 or TRBD2 (6 bases each). The CDR3 loop spans 13 amino acids. V was pared by 2 bases and J by 5 bases, with 9 bases between. Germline CDR1 and CDR2: MNHEY and SVGAGI. CDR3 DNA: TGTGCCAGCAGTTACAGGGGGAGGGAGACCCAGTACTTC. It encodes CASSYRGRETQYF.

Ten or more counts support this clonotype. The V gene is TRBV6-1, the J gene TRBJ1-1; D uncertain. V shed 2 bases and J shed 1 base, with 5 bases lying between them. Germline values: CDR1 MNHNS, CDR2 SASEGT. The CDR3 totals 13 residues. In DNA form, the CDR3 reads TGTGCCAGCAGTGAATCCGGGAACACTGAAGCTTTCTTT. As protein: CASSESGNTEAFF.

This clonotype has a count of ten or more. The chain joins TRBV7-2 to TRBJ1-5; D might be TRBD1 (6 bases). V was trimmed by 5 bases and J by 6 bases, leaving 14 bases between them. Germline CDR1 is SGHTA and CDR2 is FQGNSA. The CDR3 contains 14 residues. CDR3 bases: TGTGCCAGCAGCCACGCAGGGGCCCCTCAGCCCCAGCATTTT. Protein: CASSHAGAPQPQHF.

The V and J genes are TRBV10-3 and TRBJ1-2; D ambiguous. The CDR3 consists of 16 residues. V was cut by 6 bases and J by 7 bases, with 24 bases left in between. CDR1 is ENHRY and CDR2 is SYGVKD in the germline V gene. This CDR3 is CAISDLTREFGGGYTF. The CDR3 DNA reads TGTGCCATCAGCGACCTGACCCGGGAGTTTGGAGGTGGCTACACCTTC.

The chain uses TRBV18 and TRBJ2-3; no definite D call. The germline V and J ends were trimmed by 6 bases and 1 base, with 14 bases remaining between them. CDR3 size: 15 residues. CDR1 KGHSH and CDR2 LQKENI come from the germline V gene. The CDR3 here is CASSRLRTGTDTQYF. In DNA, the CDR3 is TGTGCCAGCTCGAGACTCAGGACCGGCACAGATACGCAGTATTTT. Drawing the rest from reference TRBV18 and TRBJ2-3, the complete variable domain is NAGVMQNPRHLVRRRGQEARLRCSPMKGHSHVYWYRQLPEEGLKFMVYLQKENIIDESGMPKERFSAEFPKEGPSILRIQQVVRGDSAAYFCASSRLRTGTDTQYFGPGTRLTVL.

This clonotype was seen many times. The chain recombines TRBV5-1 with TRBJ2-5, with 7 bases that match TRBD2. The trim removed 0 bases at V and 5 bases at J, leaving 1 base unmatched. The V gene's germline CDR1 is SGHRS and CDR2 YFSETQ. There are 13 residues in the CDR3. The CDR3 sequence is CASSLEGGETQYF. The CDR3 bases are TGCGCCAGCAGCTTGGAGGGAGGGGAGACCCAGTACTTC.

The chain recombines TRBV12-3 or TRBV12-4 with TRBJ2-3; 7 bases align to TRBD1. V was pared by 3 bases and J by 10 bases, with 4 bases of the junction left unmatched. The CDR3 consists of 12 residues. The CDR3 region is CASSFYRGSQYF. In nucleotides, the CDR3 is TGTGCCAGCAGTTTCTACAGGGGCTCGCAGTATTTT.

This chain connects TRBV6-6 to TRBJ2-1; D possibly matches TRBD1 or TRBD2 (5 bases each). Trimming took off 6 bases at V and 5 bases at J, with 17 bases between the two ends. The CDR3 is 15 residues long. Germline assignment: CDR1 MNHNY and CDR2 SVGAGI (reference sequence). As DNA, the CDR3 is TGTGCCAGCAGGGTCCCAACATTGGGGGACAATGAGCAGTTCTTC. The encoded protein is CASRVPTLGDNEQFF.

The sample holds many counts of this clonotype. The chain joins TRBV7-3 to TRBJ1-1; perhaps TRBD1 as D (6 bases). The CDR3 is made up of 13 amino acids. V was cut by 5 bases and J by 1 base, with 8 bases left in between. Germline CDR1 SGHTA, CDR2 FQGTGA. Here the CDR3 DNA reads TGTGCCAGCAGCGTGACAGGGAACACTGAAGCTTTCTTT. The encoded protein is CASSVTGNTEAFF. The full variable domain, in which reference TRBV7-3 and TRBJ1-1 provide the parts outside the CDR3, is GAGVSQTPSNKVTEKGKYVELRCDPISGHTALYWYRQSLGQGPEFLIYFQGTGAADDSGLPNDRFFAVRPEGSVSTLKIQRTERGDSAVYLCASSVTGNTEAFFGQGTRLTVV.

This clonotype has just a few counts. The CDR3 spells CASSLARNSLTEAFF. The CDR3 nucleotides read TGTGCCAGCAGCTTAGCGAGGAACAGCCTCACTGAAGCTTTCTTT. The chain recombines TRBV7-2 with TRBJ1-1, with D unresolved. The germline gives CDR1 SGHTA, CDR2 FQGNSA. Trimming removed 0 bases from V and 4 bases from J, with 12 bases in between. This CDR3 comprises 15 residues.

Only a few counts were recorded for this clonotype. The chain uses TRBV7-3 and TRBJ2-2; D remains unclear. The V and J ends lost 2 bases and 9 bases respectively, with 13 bases between them. Germline values: CDR1 SGHTA, CDR2 FQGTGA. CDR3 length: 14 amino acids. The CDR3 sequence is CASSLAGPRRELFF. The CDR3, as DNA: TGTGCCAGCAGCTTAGCAGGTCCCCGCCGGGAGCTGTTTTTT.

In this sample, this clonotype turned up a few times. The chain joins TRBV3-1 to TRBJ1-5; D ambiguous. V dropped 1 base and J dropped 7 bases, with 11 bases sitting between them. There are 14 residues in the CDR3. Looked up from germline, CDR1 is LGHDT and CDR2 is YNNKEL (reference sequence). The CDR3 here is CASSQAVRAQPQHF. CDR3 DNA: TGTGCCAGCAGCCAAGCGGTGAGAGCCCAGCCCCAGCATTTT.